The T cell receptor (beta chain) described here comes from a study of blood T cells in healthy people across ages. On the study more broadly: About one barcoded beta molecule per two T cells was the capture yield of template switching.

This clonotype was seen a handful of times. Its matching antigen is unknown. Losses at the gene ends were 0 bases for V and 2 bases for J; bases not matched to a gene: 9. Germline CDR1 SNHLY, CDR2 FYNNEI. The CDR3 consists of 17 residues. Overall study results and limits: Underestimates were what the diversity estimates from one million T cells were considered to be.

Next came a second PCR, run for about 7 to 12 cycles, which used a sample-barcoded 5' primer along with a J-beta primer mix. Using its own MiXCR run on the 5' RACE reads, TCRdb lists one record per CDR3 protein. The profile shows roughly 700,000 distinct CDR3 sequences, about 25% of them singletons. These data also featured in a second study, about T cells of mothers and their children.

The rearrangement joins TRBV2 to TRBJ2-7, with 8 bases fitting TRBD2. The specimen was blood. The sequence was collected from a boy aged 5-17 years in good health. DNA of the CDR3: TGTGCCAGCAGTGAAGCGGCTTACCGGGAGGGTGCCTACGAGCAGTACTTC. Encoded protein: CASSEAAYREGAYEQYF.